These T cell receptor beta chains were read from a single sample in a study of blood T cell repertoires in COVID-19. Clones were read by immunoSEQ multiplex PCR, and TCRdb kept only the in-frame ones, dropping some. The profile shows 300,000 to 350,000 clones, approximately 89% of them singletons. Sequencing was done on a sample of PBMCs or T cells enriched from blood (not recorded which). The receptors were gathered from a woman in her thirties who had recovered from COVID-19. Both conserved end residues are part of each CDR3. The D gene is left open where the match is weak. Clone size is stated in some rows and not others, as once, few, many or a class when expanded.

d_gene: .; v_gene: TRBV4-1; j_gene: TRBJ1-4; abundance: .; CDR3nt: TGCGCCAGCAGCCGATGGACGAGTGGGAGGACTAATGAAAAACTGTTTTTT; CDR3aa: CASSRWTSGRTNEKLFF
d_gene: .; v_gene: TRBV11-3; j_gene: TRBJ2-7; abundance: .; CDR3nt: TGTGCCAGCAGCTTAGCTGGACAGAACTACGAGCAGTACTTC; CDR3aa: CASSLAGQNYEQYF
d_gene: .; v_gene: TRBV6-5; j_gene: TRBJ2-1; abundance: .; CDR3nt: TGTGCCAGCAGTTACGGTAGCGCCCTACCTGGAAATGAGCAGTTCTTC; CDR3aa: CASSYGSALPGNEQFF
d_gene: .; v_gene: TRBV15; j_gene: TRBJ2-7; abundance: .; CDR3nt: TGTGCCACCAAGGAGCGGAACTCCTACGAGCAGTACTTC; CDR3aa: CATKERNSYEQYF
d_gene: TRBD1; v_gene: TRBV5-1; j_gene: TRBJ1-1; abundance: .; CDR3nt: TGCGCCAGCAGCTGGGCAGGGGGCGCAGGGACTGAAGCTTTCTTT; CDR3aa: CASSWAGGAGTEAFF
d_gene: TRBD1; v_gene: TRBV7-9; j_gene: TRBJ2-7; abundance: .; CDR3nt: TGTGCCAGCAGCCGAATTCCTGGGACAGGGTCTAGGTACGAGCAGTACTTC; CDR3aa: CASSRIPGTGSRYEQYF
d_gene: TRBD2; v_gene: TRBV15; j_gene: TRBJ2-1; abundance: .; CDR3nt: TGTGCCACCAGCCCTAAACTAGCGACCTCCTACAATGAGCAGTTCTTC; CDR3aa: CATSPKLATSYNEQFF
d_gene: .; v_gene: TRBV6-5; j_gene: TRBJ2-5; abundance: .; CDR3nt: TGTGCCAGCAGTTACTCAGGACTCCCGGAGACCCAGTACTTC; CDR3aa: CASSYSGLPETQYF
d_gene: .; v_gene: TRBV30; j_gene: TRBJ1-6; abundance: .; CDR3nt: TGTGCCTGGAGTGTAATGGGTGCGGATTCACCCCTCCACTTT; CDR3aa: CAWSVMGADSPLHF
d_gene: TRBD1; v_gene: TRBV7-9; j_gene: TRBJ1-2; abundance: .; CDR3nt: TGTGCCAGCAGCACCCAGACAGGGCCCTATGGCTACACCTTC; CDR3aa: CASSTQTGPYGYTF
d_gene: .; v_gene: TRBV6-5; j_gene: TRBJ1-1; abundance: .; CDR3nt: TGTGCCAGCAGTTACTCGCGGTCAGTGAACACTGAAGCTTTCTTT; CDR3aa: CASSYSRSVNTEAFF
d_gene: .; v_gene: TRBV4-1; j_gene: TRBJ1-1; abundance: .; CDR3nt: TGCGCCAGCAGCCAACAAAACCAGATGAACACTGAAGCTTTCTTT; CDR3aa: CASSQQNQMNTEAFF
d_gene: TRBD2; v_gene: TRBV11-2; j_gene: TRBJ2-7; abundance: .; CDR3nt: TGTGCCAGCAGCAATAGTTTTCCGCTAGCGGAAACCTACGAGCAGTACTTC; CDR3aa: CASSNSFPLAETYEQYF
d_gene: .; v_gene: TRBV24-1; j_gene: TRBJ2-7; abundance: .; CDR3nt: TGTGCCACCAGTGACCGCAGGGGTCCAGGGACCGAGCAGTACTTC; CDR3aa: CATSDRRGPGTEQYF
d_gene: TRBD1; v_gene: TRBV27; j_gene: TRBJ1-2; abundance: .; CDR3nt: TGTGCCAGCCGCACGTGGGACAGGGGAGGGTTTTATGGCTACACCTTC; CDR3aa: CASRTWDRGGFYGYTF
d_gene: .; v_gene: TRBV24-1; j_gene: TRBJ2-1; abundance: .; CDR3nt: TGTGCCACCAGTGAACCGACTAGTAAGAACGAGTTCTTC; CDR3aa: CATSEPTSKNEFF
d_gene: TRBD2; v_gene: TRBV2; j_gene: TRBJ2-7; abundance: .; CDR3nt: TGTGCCAGCAGCTACCTCCGACTAGCGGGAGGTCGAGACGAGCAGTACTTC; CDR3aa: CASSYLRLAGGRDEQYF
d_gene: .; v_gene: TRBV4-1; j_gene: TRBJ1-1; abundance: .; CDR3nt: TGCGCCAGCAGCCATCCCAGGATGAACACTGAAGCTTTCTTT; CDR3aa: CASSHPRMNTEAFF
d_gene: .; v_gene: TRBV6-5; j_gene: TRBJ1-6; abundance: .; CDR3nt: TGTGCCAGCAGTTACGGCGGGGGGAATAATTCACCCCTCCACTTT; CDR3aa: CASSYGGGNNSPLHF
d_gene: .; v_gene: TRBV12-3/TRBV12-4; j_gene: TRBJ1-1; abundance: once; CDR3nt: TGTGCCAGCCGTCGGGGGACTGAAGCTTTCTTT; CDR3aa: CASRRGTEAFF
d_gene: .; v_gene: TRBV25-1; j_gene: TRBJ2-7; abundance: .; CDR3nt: TGTGCCAGCAGGGTAGGGGGTACCTACGAGCAGTACTTC; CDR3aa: CASRVGGTYEQYF
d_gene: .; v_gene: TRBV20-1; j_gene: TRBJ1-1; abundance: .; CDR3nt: TGCAGCCAGGGAAAGAACACTGAAGCTTTCTTT; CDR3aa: CSQGKNTEAFF
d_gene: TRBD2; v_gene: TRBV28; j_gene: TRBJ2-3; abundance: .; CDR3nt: TGTGCCAGCAGCTCCCGGCGGGAGGGCACAGATACGCAGTATTTT; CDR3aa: CASSSRREGTDTQYF
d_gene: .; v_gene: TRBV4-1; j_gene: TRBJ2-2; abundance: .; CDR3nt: TGCGCCAGCAGCCAAGTGCGACTAGTAAACGGGGAGCTGTTTTTT; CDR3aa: CASSQVRLVNGELFF
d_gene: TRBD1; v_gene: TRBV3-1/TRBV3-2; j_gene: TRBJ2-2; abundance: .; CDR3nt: TGTGCCAGCAGCCTCCAGGGGGTGACCGGGACCGGGGAGCTGTTTTTT; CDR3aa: CASSLQGVTGTGELFF
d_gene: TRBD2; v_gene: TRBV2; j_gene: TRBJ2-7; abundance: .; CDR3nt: TGTGCCAGCAGTGATGCGGGACTAGCGGTCGAGCAGTACTTC; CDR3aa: CASSDAGLAVEQYF
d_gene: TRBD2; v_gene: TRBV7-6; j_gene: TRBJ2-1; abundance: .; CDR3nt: TGTGCCAGCAGCTTTGTATTAGCGGGAGTCTCCAGTGAGCAGTTCTTC; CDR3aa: CASSFVLAGVSSEQFF
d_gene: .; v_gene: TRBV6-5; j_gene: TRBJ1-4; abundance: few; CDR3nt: TGTGCCAGCAGTTACTCGAGAAATGAAAAACTGTTTTTT; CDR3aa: CASSYSRNEKLFF
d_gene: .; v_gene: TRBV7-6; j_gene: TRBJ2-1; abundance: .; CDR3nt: TGTGCCAGCAGCTTTAATGACTACGCATTAAATGAGCAGTTCTTC; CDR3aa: CASSFNDYALNEQFF
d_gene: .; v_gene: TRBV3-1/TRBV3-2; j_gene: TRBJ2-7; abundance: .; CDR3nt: TGTGCCAGCAGCCAAGATGCCCTAGGATCCTACGAGCAGTACTTC; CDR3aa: CASSQDALGSYEQYF
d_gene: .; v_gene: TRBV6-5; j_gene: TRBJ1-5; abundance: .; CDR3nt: TGTGCCAGCAGTTATGACGCCTGGGGGCGCGATCAGCCCCAGCATTTT; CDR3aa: CASSYDAWGRDQPQHF
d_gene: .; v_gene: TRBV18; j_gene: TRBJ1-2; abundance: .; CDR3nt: TGTGCCAGCTCACCGTATGATATACTCTATGGCTACACCTTC; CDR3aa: CASSPYDILYGYTF
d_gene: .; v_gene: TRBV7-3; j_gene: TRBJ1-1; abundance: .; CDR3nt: TGTGCCAGCAGCTTAATTGGCGGAACTGAAGCTTTCTTT; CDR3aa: CASSLIGGTEAFF
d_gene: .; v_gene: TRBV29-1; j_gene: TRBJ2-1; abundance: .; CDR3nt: TGCAGCGTTGAGTCAGGGGTCCTGTACAATGAGCAGTTCTTC; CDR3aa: CSVESGVLYNEQFF
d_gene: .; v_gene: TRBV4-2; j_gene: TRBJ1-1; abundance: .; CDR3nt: TGTGCCAGCAGCCAAGATGCGGGACGGCTGAACACTGAAGCTTTCTTT; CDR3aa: CASSQDAGRLNTEAFF
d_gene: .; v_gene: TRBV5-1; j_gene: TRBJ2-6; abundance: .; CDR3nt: TGCGCCAGCAGCTTGGATCCGGGCTCTGGGGCCAACGTCCTGACTTTC; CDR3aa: CASSLDPGSGANVLTF
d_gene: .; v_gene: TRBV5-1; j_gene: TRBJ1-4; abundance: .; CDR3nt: TGCGCCAGCAGCTTGGACGGTGTCGGTGAAAAACTGTTTTTT; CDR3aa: CASSLDGVGEKLFF
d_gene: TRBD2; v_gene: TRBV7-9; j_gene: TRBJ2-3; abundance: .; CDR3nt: TGTGCCAGCAGCGCTAACCTAGCGGGGAGCACAGATACGCAGTATTTT; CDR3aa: CASSANLAGSTDTQYF
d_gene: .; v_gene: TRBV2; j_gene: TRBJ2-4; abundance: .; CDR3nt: TGTGCCAGCAGTGAAGACAGGAAAAACATTCAGTACTTC; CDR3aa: CASSEDRKNIQYF
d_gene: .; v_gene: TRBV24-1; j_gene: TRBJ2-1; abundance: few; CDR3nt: TGTGCCACCAGTGACTATAGCGGCAGGGTGCAGTTCTTC; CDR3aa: CATSDYSGRVQFF
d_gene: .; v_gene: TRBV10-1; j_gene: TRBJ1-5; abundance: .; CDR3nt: TGCGCCAGCAATGGAGAGAATCAGCCCCAGCATTTT; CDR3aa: CASNGENQPQHF
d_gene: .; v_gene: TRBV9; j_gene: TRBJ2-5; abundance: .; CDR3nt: TGTGCCAGCAGCGTAGCTCTCCGGGGCCAGGGGGGGACCCAGTACTTC; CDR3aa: CASSVALRGQGGTQYF
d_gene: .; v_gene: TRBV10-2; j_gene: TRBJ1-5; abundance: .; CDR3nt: TGCGCCAGCAGTGAGGGCCTCCAGATTCATAGCAATCAGCCCCAGCATTTT; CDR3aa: CASSEGLQIHSNQPQHF
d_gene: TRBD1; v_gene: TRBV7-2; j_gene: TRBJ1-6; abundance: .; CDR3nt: TGTGCCAGCAGCTTGGGACAGGCTTATTCACCCCTCCACTTT; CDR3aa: CASSLGQAYSPLHF
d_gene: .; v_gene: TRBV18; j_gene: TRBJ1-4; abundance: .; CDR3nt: TGTGCCAGCTCACCAGGGCAGGCAATTGAAAAACTGTTTTTT; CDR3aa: CASSPGQAIEKLFF
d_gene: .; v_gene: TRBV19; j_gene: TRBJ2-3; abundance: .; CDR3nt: TGTGCCAGTAGTATGTCGGTCACAGATACGCAGTATTTT; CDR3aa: CASSMSVTDTQYF
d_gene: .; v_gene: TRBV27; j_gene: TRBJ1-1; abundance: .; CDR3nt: TGTGCCAGCAGTTTAACGGGACACCGGGGAACTGAAGCTTTCTTT; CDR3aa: CASSLTGHRGTEAFF
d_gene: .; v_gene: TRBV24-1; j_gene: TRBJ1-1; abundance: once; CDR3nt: TGTGCCACCAGTGCCGGGGGGATGAACACTGAAGCTTTCTTT; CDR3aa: CATSAGGMNTEAFF
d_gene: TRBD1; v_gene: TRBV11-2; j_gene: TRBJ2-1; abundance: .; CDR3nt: TGTGCCAGCACCCTCCGGACAGGATCCAATGAGCAGTTCTTC; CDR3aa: CASTLRTGSNEQFF
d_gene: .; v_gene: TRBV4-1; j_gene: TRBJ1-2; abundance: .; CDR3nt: TGCGCCAGCAGCCAAACTACCCCACGGAGTTCGGATGGCTACACCTTC; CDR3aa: CASSQTTPRSSDGYTF
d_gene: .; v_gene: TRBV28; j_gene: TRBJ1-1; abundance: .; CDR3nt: TGTGCCAGCAGTTTCCAGTACACTGAAGCTTTCTTT; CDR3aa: CASSFQYTEAFF
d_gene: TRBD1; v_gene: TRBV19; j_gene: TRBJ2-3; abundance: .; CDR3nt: TGTGCCAGTAGTATAGGTACGGACAGGGCTGCAGATACGCAGTATTTT; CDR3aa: CASSIGTDRAADTQYF
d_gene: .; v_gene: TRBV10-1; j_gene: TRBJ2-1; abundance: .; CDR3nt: TGCGCCAGCAGCCCCGACAGGCCCCTTTACAATGAGCAGTTCTTC; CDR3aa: CASSPDRPLYNEQFF
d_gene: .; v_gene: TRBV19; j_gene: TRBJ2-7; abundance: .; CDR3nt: TGTGCCAGTAGGGGACACCGACTACACGAGCAGTACTTC; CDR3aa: CASRGHRLHEQYF
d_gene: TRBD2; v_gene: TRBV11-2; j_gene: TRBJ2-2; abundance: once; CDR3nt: TGTGCCAGCAGCTTACCAAGCGGGGGTGACACCGGGGAGCTGTTTTTT; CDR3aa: CASSLPSGGDTGELFF
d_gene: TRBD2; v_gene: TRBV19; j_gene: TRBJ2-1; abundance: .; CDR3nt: TGTGCCAGTAGTATGTCCAGCGGGACCCGCTACAATGAGCAGTTCTTC; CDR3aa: CASSMSSGTRYNEQFF
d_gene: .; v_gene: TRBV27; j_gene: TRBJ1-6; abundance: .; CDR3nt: TGTGCCAGCAGCCTAAGGGGGAGTGGGAATTCACCCCTCCACTTT; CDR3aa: CASSLRGSGNSPLHF
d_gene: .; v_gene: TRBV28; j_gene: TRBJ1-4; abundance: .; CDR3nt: TGTGCCAGCAGCACTGGGGCACGATGGGGTGAAAAACTGTTTTTT; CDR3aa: CASSTGARWGEKLFF
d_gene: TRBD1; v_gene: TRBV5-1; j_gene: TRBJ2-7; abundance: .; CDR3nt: TGCGCCAGCAGCTCCGGGACAGAGGCCTACGAGCAGTACTTC; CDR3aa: CASSSGTEAYEQYF